The sequence of this TCR beta chain was determined in a study of beta chain features in type 1 diabetes. This clone turned up a few times. This CDR3 region has 14 residues. Between the trimmed V and J ends, which lost 5 bases and 5 bases, there was a span of 12 bases. CDR1 and CDR2 from the germline V gene are SGHTA and FQGNSA. Since all of the isolated RNA was reverse transcribed, expressed TCRB transcripts were what got sequenced. Profiled with immunoSEQ multiplex PCR; TCRdb holds only in-frame clones, not every one. The profile covers 130,000 to 150,000 clones, with under 60% appearing a single time and under 0.45% taken by the ten largest.

Sequenced: Tregs from blood. V is TRBV7-2 and J is TRBJ1-4; TRBD1 is a possible D gene (6 bases). This receptor was identified in a man aged 18 to 30 in good health. CDR3 DNA: TGTGCCAGCAGCGTACAGGGTCCCAATGAAAAACTGTTTTTT. The encoded protein is CASSVQGPNEKLFF. Full variable domain (missing parts from reference TRBV7-2 and TRBJ1-4): GAGVSQSPSNKVTEKGKDVELRCDPISGHTALYWYRQSLGQGLEFLIYFQGNSAPDKSGLPSDRFSAERTGGSVSTLTIQRTQQEDSAVYLCASSVQGPNEKLFFGSGTQLSVL.